Each of the 9 T cell receptor beta chains below was sequenced from the same sample in a study of beta chain features in type 1 diabetes. The isolated RNA, all of it, was reverse transcribed, so expressed TCRB transcripts were what got sequenced. Method: immunoSEQ multiplex PCR; TCRdb's copy keeps in-frame clones and lacks some. The sample lists about 930,000 clones, 17% seen once, with 0.02% to 0.03% in the top ten. The specimen was naive CD4+ T cells from blood. These receptors came from a woman younger than 30 in good health.

This clone was picked up a small number of times. The chain employs TRBV4-2 and TRBJ1-5; 8 nucleotides line up with TRBD1. Germline CDR1 is LGHNA and CDR2 is YNFKEQ. Trimming took 0 bases from V and 2 from J; bases not matched to a gene: 3. The CDR3 totals 16 residues. CDR3 protein: CASSQDLGQGNQPQHF. DNA for the CDR3: TGTGCCAGCAGCCAAGATCTGGGACAGGGCAATCAGCCCCAGCATTTT.

This clone was picked up a small number of times. V is TRBV5-6 and J is TRBJ2-7; D gene uncertain. There are 15 residues in the CDR3. Trimming left V 0 bases short and J 3 bases short, with 13 bases between. CDR1 is SGHDT, CDR2 YYEEEE, per germline. The CDR3 sequence is CASSLDQAPYYEQYF. The DNA of the CDR3 is TGTGCCAGCAGCTTGGATCAGGCTCCGTACTACGAGCAGTACTTC.

In its sample, this clone was seen a few times. The chain uses TRBV6-4 and TRBJ2-1, with 7 bases aligning to TRBD2. CDR3 size: 16 residues. The V segment lost 0 bases and the J segment 5 bases; nucleotides outside the gene matches: 7. Per germline, CDR1 MRHNA and CDR2 SNTAGT. The CDR3 protein is CASSDSESSGHNEQFF. The CDR3, as DNA: TGTGCCAGCAGTGACTCGGAATCTAGCGGCCACAATGAGCAGTTCTTC.

As regards this clone: Within the sample, other DNA sequences also encode this same CDR3. The V call is TRBV9, the J call TRBJ2-3; D might be TRBD2 (6 bases). The CDR3 has 13 residues. Germline V gene data show CDR1 as SGDLS and CDR2 as YYNGEE. V was shortened by 0 bases and J by 6 bases, with 8 bases between the two germline ends. The CDR3 bases are TGTGCCAGCAGCGTAGGTAGCGGTGATACGCAGTATTTT. Translated, it gives CASSVGSGDTQYF.

The CDR3 loop reads CTSSHRIAGVVDTQYF. The CDR3 DNA reads as TGCACCAGCAGCCACCGAATAGCGGGAGTGGTAGATACGCAGTATTTT. The chain has TRBV1 and TRBJ2-3; TRBD2 was called by the table and not checked on the DNA. TRBV1 is recorded as a pseudogene. The CDR3 has 16 amino acids.

This clone came up a few times. V and J are TRBV6-6 and TRBJ2-7; possible D gene TRBD2, 5 bases. The CDR3 spans 13 residues. Germline CDR1 reads MNHNY; CDR2 reads SVGAGI (reference sequence). Trimming removed 7 bases at V and 2 bases at J, with 12 bases between. The CDR3 reads CASTQERPYEQYF. As DNA, the CDR3 is TGTGCCAGCACCCAGGAGCGGCCCTACGAGCAGTACTTC.

This clone was counted only a few times. Other DNA variants within this sample encode the same CDR3. The rearrangement links TRBV15 to TRBJ1-5; no definite D call. Trimming removed 1 base from V and 2 bases from J, with 3 bases in between. Germline V CDR1 and CDR2: LNHNV, YYDKDF (reference sequence). This CDR3 has 13 residues. CDR3 nucleotides: TGTGCCACCAGCAGAGTTCGCAATCAGCCCCAGCATTTT. The encoded protein is CATSRVRNQPQHF.

A few counts support this clone. V and J are TRBV6-1 and TRBJ2-2; the D gene is possibly TRBD2 (5 bases). Germline assignment: CDR1 MNHNS and CDR2 SASEGT. V lost 4 bases to trimming and J lost 2 bases, with 14 bases between them. This CDR3 contains 16 residues. The CDR3 bases are TGTGCCAGCAGTGCCTCTAGCTCACCAAACACCGGGGAGCTGTTTTTT. Its translation: CASSASSSPNTGELFF.

The chain employs TRBV5-6 and TRBJ1-4; D perhaps matches TRBD1 (5 bases). The CDR3 is 13 residues long. Trimming took off 2 bases at V and 5 bases at J, with 7 bases between the two ends. Germline V gives CDR1 SGHDT, CDR2 YYEEEE. CDR3 coding DNA: TGTGCCAGCAGCTTTAACAGGAATGAAAAACTGTTTTTT. Amino acids: CASSFNRNEKLFF.